This TCR beta chain is from a study of graft-versus-host responses after intestinal transplantation. Study details: Induction with anti-thymocyte globulin, then tacrolimus and steroids for around three years, was given to all recipients. Study-wide results and limits: The recipient marrow held GvH clones, and some of them showed up first in ileum or blood.

This clone was observed a single time. As yet, its antigen is unknown. Germline is not matched at one junction end, which may reflect a read error. In germline, CDR1 is LNHDA, CDR2 SQIVND (reference sequence). This CDR3 is built from 14 residues. Method: immunoSEQ multiplex PCR; TCRdb's copy keeps in-frame clones and lacks some. The sample lists about 88,000 clones, over 90% occurring once. The sequencing here drew on unstimulated CD4+ T cells sorted from spleen or lymph node cells, taken before transplant. The clonotype comes from a human donor who was the organ donor for an intestinal transplant. The chain combines TRBV19 with TRBJ1-2, with TRBD1 identical over 10 bases. The CDR3 sequence is CASSIGGTGANYIF. The DNA of the CDR3 is TGTGCCAGTAGTATAGGCGGGACAGGGGCGAACTACATCTTC.